A single sample gave rise to the 10 T cell receptor beta chains below, sequenced in a study of long-term antiretroviral therapy in people with HIV. Run at survey level, the immunoSEQ assay was version v3.0. Some clones are missing from TCRdb's copy, which holds only in-frame ones; the method was immunoSEQ multiplex PCR. The sample shows 25,000 to 35,000 clones, around 80% of them seen only once. The starting material was unsorted PBMCs, obtained 3.1 years after starting antiretroviral therapy. These TCRs come from a woman in her fifties or sixties with HIV.

The rearrangement uses TRBV4-1 and TRBJ2-2; TRBD2 matches 12 bases. Germline values: CDR1 MGHRA, CDR2 YSYEKL. V was pared by 8 bases and J by 1 base, with 11 bases of the junction left unmatched. The CDR3 runs 18 residues. The CDR3 spells CASSLLGTSGLNTGELFF. CDR3 coding DNA: TGCGCCAGCTCCTTACTGGGGACTAGCGGGCTGAACACCGGGGAGCTGTTTTTT.

This rearrangement joins TRBV6-6 to TRBJ2-2; the D gene is possibly TRBD1 (6 bases). V lost 6 bases and J lost 3, with 17 bases in between. CDR1 MNHNY and CDR2 SVGAGI come from the germline V gene (reference sequence). The CDR3 length is 16 residues. In DNA form, the CDR3 reads TGTGCCAGCAGCGTTACCGACGACAGGCACACCGGGGAGCTGTTTTTT. It translates to CASSVTDDRHTGELFF.

This chain links TRBV5-5 with TRBJ1-6; D not certain. The V and J ends lost 2 bases and 12 bases respectively, with 12 bases between them. This CDR3 spans 13 amino acids. Germline V gene lookup returns CDR1 SGHKS and CDR2 YYEKEE (reference sequence). The CDR3 sequence is CASSFLDLIPLHF. CDR3 DNA: TGTGCCAGCAGCTTCCTCGATCTTATACCCCTCCACTTT.

This clone appeared a few times. The chain employs TRBV7-9 and TRBJ1-2, with a possible D match to TRBD1 (5 bases). Per germline, CDR1 SEHNR and CDR2 FQNEAQ (reference sequence). The CDR3 consists of 12 residues. V lost 6 bases and J lost 9, with 14 bases in between. The CDR3 loop is CASSPGLRSYTF. The CDR3 region has the DNA TGTGCCAGCAGTCCGGGACTTCGAAGCTACACCTTC.

This clone turned up a few times. This chain joins TRBV19 and TRBJ1-6; tentative D call: TRBD1 (6 bases). The CDR3 covers 14 residues. Germline V CDR1 and CDR2: LNHDA, SQIVND (reference sequence). Deletions cut 6 bases from V and 8 bases from J, with 14 bases between. As DNA, the CDR3 is TGTGCCAGTAGGAATGCAGGGGATTATTCACCCCTCCACTTT. This translates into CASRNAGDYSPLHF.

The chain recombines TRBV29-1 with TRBJ2-5; no definite D call. V shed 6 bases and J shed 4 bases, with 12 bases lying between them. CDR3 length: 12 amino acids. The germline V gene has CDR1 SQVTM and CDR2 ANQGSEA. Here the CDR3 DNA reads TGCAGCGTAGTGGGCCCCCCAGAGACCCAGTACTTC. Amino acid sequence: CSVVGPPETQYF.

This sequence joins TRBV5-1 and TRBJ2-3; D ambiguous. Between the trimmed V and J ends, which lost 4 bases and 3 bases, there was a span of 9 bases. This CDR3 spans 13 amino acids. Germline V gene data show CDR1 as SGHRS and CDR2 as YFSETQ. CDR3 loop: CASSLLLTDTQYF. The CDR3 DNA is TGCGCCAGCAGCCTGTTGTTGACAGATACGCAGTATTTT.

The chain links TRBV5-4 to TRBJ1-3, with a possible D match to TRBD1 (6 bases). Per the germline V gene, CDR1 is SGHNT and CDR2 is YYREEE (reference sequence). Trimming shortened V by 3 bases and J by 0 bases, and 10 bases separated the two germline ends. This CDR3 is built from 15 residues. CDR3 loop: CASSSGQSSGNTIYF. CDR3 DNA sequence: TGTGCCAGCAGCTCAGGACAGTCCTCTGGAAACACCATATATTTT.

This rearrangement joins TRBV19 to TRBJ2-3, with 8 nucleotides matching TRBD1. This CDR3 spans 13 amino acids. The germline CDR1 and CDR2 sequences are LNHDA and SQIVND (reference sequence). V trimming: 7 bases; J trimming: 1 base; junction bases outside the gene matches: 1. In nucleotides, the CDR3 is TGTGCCAGTAAGACAGGGGGCACAGATACGCAGTATTTT. It translates to CASKTGGTDTQYF.

The V gene is TRBV10-1, the J gene TRBJ2-7; 7 bases align to TRBD1. The CDR3 totals 11 residues. The germline V gene has CDR1 WNHNN and CDR2 SYGVQD (reference sequence). V was pared by 6 bases and J by 5 bases, with 1 base of the junction left unmatched. In DNA, the CDR3 is TGCGCCAGCAGCGACAGGGACGAGCAGTACGTC. Its translation is CASSDRDEQYV.